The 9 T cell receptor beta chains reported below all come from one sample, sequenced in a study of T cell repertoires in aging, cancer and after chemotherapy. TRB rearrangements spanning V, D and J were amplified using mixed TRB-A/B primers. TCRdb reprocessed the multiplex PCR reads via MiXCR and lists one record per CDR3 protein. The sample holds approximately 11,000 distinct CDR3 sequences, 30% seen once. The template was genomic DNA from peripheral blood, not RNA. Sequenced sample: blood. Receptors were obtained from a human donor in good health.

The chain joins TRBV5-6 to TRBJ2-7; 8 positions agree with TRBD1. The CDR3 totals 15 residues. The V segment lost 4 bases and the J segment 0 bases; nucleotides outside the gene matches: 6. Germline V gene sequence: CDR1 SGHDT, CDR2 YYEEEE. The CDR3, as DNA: TGTGCCAGCAGCCCCGACAGGGGTCTCTCCTACGAGCAGTACTTC. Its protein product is CASSPDRGLSYEQYF.

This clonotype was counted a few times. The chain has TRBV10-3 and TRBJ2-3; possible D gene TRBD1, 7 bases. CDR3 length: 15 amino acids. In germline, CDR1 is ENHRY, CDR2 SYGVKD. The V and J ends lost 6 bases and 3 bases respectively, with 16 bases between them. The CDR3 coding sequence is TGTGCCATCAGGGCGGGACAGCGGAGTACAGATACGCAGTATTTT. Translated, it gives CAIRAGQRSTDTQYF.

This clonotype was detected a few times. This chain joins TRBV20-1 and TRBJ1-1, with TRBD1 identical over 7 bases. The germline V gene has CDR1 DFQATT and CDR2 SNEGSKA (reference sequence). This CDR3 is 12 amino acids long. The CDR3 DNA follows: TGCATTGCAGGGGGACCCTTCACTGAAGCTTTCTTT. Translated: CIAGGPFTEAFF.

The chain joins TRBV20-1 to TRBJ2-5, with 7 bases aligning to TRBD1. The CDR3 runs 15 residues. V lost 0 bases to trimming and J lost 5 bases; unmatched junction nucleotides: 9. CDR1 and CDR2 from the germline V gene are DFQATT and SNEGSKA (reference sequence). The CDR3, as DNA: TGCAGTGCTAGAGATTTGGCAGGGGGAGTGGAGACCCAGTACTTC. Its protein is CSARDLAGGVETQYF.

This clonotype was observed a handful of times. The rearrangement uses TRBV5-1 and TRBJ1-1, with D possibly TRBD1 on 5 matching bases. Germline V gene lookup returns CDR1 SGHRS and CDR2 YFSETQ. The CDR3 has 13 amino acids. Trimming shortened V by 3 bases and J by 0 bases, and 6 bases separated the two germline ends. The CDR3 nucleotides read TGCGCCAGCAGCTGGGACCTGAACACTGAAGCTTTCTTT. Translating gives CASSWDLNTEAFF.

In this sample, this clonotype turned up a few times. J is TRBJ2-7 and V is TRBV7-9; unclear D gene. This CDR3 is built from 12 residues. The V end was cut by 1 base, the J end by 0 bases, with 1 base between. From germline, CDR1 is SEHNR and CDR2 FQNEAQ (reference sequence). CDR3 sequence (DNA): TGTGCCAGCAGCTTAGGCTCCTACGAGCAGTACTTC. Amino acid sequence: CASSLGSYEQYF.

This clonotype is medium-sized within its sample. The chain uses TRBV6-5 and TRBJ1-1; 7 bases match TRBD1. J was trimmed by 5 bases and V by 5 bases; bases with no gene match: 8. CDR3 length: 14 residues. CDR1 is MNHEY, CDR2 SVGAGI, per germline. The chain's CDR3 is CASSTDRVRTEAFF. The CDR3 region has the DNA TGTGCCAGCAGTACAGACAGGGTAAGGACTGAAGCTTTCTTT.

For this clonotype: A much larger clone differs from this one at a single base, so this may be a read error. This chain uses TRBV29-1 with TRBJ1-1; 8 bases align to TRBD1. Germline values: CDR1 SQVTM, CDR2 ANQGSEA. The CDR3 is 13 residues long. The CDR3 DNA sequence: TGCAGCGTCCGAGGACAGGGTAGCACTGACGCTTTCTTT. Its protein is CSVRGQGSTDAFF.

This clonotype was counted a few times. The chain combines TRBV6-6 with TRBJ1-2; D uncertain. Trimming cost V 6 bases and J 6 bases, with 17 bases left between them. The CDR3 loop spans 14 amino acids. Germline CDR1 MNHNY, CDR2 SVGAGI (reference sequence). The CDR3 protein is CASSPRVRDHGYTF. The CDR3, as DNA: TGTGCCAGCAGCCCCCGGGTTCGTGATCATGGCTACACCTTC.